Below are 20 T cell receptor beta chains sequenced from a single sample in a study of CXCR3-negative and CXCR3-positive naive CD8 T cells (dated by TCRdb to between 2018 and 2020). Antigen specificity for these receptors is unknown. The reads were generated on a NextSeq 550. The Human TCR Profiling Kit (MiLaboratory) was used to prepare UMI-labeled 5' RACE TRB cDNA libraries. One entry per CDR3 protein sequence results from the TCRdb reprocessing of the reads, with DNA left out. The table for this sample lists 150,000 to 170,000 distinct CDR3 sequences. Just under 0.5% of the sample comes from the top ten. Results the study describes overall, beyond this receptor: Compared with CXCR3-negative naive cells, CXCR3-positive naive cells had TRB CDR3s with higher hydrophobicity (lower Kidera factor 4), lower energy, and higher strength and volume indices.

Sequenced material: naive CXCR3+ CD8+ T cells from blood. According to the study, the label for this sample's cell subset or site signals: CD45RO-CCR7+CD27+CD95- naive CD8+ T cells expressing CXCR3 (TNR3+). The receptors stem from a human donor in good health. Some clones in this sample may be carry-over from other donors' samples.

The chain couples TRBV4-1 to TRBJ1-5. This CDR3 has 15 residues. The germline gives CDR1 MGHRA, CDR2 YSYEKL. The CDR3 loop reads CASSQDERANQPQHF.

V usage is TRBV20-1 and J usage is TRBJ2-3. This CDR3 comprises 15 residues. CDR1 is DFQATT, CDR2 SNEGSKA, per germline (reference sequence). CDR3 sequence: CSARDHTSSTDTQYF.

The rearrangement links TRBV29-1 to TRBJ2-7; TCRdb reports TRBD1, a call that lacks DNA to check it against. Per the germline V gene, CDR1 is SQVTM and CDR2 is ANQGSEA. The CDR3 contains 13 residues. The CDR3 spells CSVKTPLEYEQYF.

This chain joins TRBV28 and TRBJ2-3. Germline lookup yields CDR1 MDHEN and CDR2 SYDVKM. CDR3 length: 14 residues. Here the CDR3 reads CASSFSTSTDTQYF.

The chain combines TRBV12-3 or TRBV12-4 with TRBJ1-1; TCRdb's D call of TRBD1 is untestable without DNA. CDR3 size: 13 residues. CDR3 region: CASSIPEGAEAFF.

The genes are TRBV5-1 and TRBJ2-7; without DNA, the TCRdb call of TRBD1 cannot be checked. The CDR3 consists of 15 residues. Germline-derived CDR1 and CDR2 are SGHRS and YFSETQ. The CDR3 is CASSHRGLPSYEQYF.

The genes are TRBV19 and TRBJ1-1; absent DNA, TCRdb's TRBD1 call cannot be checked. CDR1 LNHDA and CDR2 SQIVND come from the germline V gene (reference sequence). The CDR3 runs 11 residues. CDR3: CASGTAQEAFF.

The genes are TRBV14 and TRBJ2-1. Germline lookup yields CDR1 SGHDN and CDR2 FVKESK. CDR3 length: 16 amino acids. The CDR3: CASSQDIRRTNNEQFF.

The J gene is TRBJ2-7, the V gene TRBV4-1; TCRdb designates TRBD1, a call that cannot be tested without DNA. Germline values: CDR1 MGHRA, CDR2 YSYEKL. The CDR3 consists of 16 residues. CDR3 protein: CASSQGGAMRSYEQYF.

The CDR3 reads CASSYFGGADQPQHF. This chain uses TRBV6-2 or TRBV6-3 with TRBJ1-5. CDR1 and CDR2 from the germline V gene are MNHEY and SVGEGT. CDR3 length equals 15 residues.

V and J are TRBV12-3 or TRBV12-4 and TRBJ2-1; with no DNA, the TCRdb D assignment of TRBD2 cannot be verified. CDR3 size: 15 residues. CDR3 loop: CASSPSGLPYNEQFF.

CDR3 amino acids: CASSPQGGLDYTQYF. The chain recombines TRBV5-6 with TRBJ2-3; no DNA is available, so the TRBD1 call from TCRdb remains unchecked. In germline, CDR1 is SGHDT, CDR2 YYEEEE. The CDR3 extends over 15 amino acids.

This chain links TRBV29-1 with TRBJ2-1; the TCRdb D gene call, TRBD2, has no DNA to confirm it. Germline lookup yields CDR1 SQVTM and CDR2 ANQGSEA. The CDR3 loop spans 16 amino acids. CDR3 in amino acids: CSAPFPGTSGYNEQFF.

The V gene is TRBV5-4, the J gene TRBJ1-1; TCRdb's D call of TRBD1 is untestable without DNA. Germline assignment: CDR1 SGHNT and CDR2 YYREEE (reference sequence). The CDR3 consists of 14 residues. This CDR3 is CASSLGAGGTEAFF.

CDR3 in amino acids: CSVDWIINNEQFF. This chain connects TRBV29-1 to TRBJ2-1. The CDR3 is 13 amino acids. Germline V lookup: CDR1 SQVTM, CDR2 ANQGSEA.

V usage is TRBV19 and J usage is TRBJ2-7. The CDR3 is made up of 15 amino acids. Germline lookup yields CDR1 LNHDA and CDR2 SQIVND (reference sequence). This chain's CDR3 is CASTKGGQSSYEQYF.

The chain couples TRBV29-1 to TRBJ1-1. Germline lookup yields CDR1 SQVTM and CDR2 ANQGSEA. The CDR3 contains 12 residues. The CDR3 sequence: CSAQGGDTEAFF.

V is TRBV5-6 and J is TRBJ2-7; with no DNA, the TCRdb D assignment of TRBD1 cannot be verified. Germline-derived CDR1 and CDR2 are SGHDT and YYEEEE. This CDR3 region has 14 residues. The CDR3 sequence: CASSLARGGYEQYF.

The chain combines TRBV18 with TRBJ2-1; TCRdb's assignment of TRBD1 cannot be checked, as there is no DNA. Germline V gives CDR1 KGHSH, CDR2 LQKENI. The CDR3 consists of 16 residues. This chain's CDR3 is CASSPLIRTEYNEQFF.

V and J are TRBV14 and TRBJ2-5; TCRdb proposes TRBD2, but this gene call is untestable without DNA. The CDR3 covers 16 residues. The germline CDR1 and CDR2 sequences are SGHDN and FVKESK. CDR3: CASSPGLAGDQEPQYF.